This T cell receptor beta chain was found in a study of T cell changes during pregnancy in multiple sclerosis. The method was immunoSEQ multiplex PCR; TCRdb's version includes in-frame clones alone and lacks a portion of them. The data hold 100,000 to 110,000 clones, with around 92% observed a single time. V shed 3 bases, J shed 6 bases, and the junction held 7 bases outside the gene matches. Germline CDR1 is KGHSH and CDR2 is LQKENI. CDR3 length: 14 amino acids. The starting material was peripheral blood, obtained after pregnancy. The clonotype originates from a female donor with multiple sclerosis, enrolled in a pregnancy study. The rearrangement joins TRBV18 to TRBJ2-7, with 8 bases that match TRBD1. The CDR3 spells CASSPGQALGEQYF. The CDR3 nucleotides are TGTGCCAGCTCACCGGGACAGGCTCTGGGCGAGCAGTACTTC.